The 25 T cell receptor beta chains below were found in one sample sequenced in a study of T cell responses to AZD1222 COVID-19 vaccine. TCRdb's copy holds only in-frame clones and misses some; the assay was immunoSEQ multiplex PCR. The sample lists about 150,000 clones, approximately 91% occurring once. The sequencing here drew on peripheral blood, taken 28 days after the second AZD1222 dose. The source of these receptors is an adult who received the AZD1222 COVID-19 vaccine.

The chain's CDR3 is CATSAGKNTGELFF. The DNA of the CDR3 is TGTGCCACCAGTGCTGGGAAGAACACCGGGGAGCTGTTTTTT. The V call is TRBV24-1, the J call TRBJ2-2, with D hard to call. The CDR3 is 14 amino acids. V was clipped by 5 bases and J by 1 base, with 7 bases between them. Germline V CDR1 and CDR2: KGHDR, SFDVKD.

The chain is built from TRBV5-5 and TRBJ2-7; D is unresolved. Trimming took off 0 bases at V and 3 bases at J, with 13 bases between the two ends. The germline V gene has CDR1 SGHKS and CDR2 YYEKEE (reference sequence). The CDR3 loop spans 15 amino acids. The CDR3 DNA follows: TGTGCCAGCAGCTTGGAAGGCCAAAAGCTCTACGAGCAGTACTTC. It translates to CASSLEGQKLYEQYF.

This clone was detected a few times. V usage is TRBV5-1 and J usage is TRBJ2-7; 10 bases fit TRBD1. CDR1 is SGHRS and CDR2 is YFSETQ in the germline V gene. The CDR3 runs 15 residues. V was pared by 0 bases and J by 0 bases, with 0 bases of the junction left unmatched. The CDR3 region is CASSLGQGASYEQYF. The DNA of the CDR3 is TGCGCCAGCAGCTTGGGACAGGGGGCCTCCTACGAGCAGTACTTC.

This clone was detected only once. The CDR3 DNA reads TGTGCCAGTAACGACAGGGGGCCCAATGAAGCTTTCTTT. Its protein is CASNDRGPNEAFF. The rearrangement joins TRBV19 to TRBJ1-1; 10 nucleotides agree with TRBD1. Losses at the gene ends were 7 bases for V and 7 bases for J; bases not matched to a gene: 6. Germline V lookup: CDR1 LNHDA, CDR2 SQIVND (reference sequence). The CDR3 is 13 amino acids.

The chain employs TRBV5-1 and TRBJ2-5; no reliable D call. Trimming cost V 0 bases and J 7 bases, with 7 bases left between them. This CDR3 comprises 12 residues. CDR1 is SGHRS, CDR2 YFSETQ, per germline. CDR3 nucleotide sequence: TGCGCCAGCAGCTTGGATTTGTGGACCCAGTACTTC. Amino acid sequence: CASSLDLWTQYF.

J is TRBJ1-6 and V is TRBV5-1; D gene unclear. The CDR3 spans 15 residues. Trimming took 4 bases from V and 7 from J, leaving 15 bases between them. CDR1 and CDR2 from the germline V gene are SGHRS and YFSETQ. The CDR3 spells CASSPDSTRNSPLHF. The DNA of the CDR3 is TGCGCCAGCAGCCCGGACTCAACCAGGAATTCACCCCTCCACTTT. Combining the CDR3 with reference TRBV5-1 and TRBJ1-6 gives the whole variable domain KAGVTQTPRYLIKTRGQQVTLSCSPISGHRSVSWYQQTPGQGLQFLFEYFSETQRNKGNFPGRFSGRQFSNSRSEMNVSTLELGDSALYLCASSPDSTRNSPLHFGNGTRLTVT.

This chain uses TRBV7-2 with TRBJ1-2; tentative D call: TRBD1 (5 bases). V gave up 7 bases and J gave up 4 bases, with 13 bases separating them. CDR3 length: 13 residues. The germline V gene encodes CDR1 SGHTA and CDR2 FQGNSA. Here the CDR3 reads CASNTGGSYGYTF. The CDR3 DNA sequence: TGTGCCAGCAATACGGGGGGAAGCTATGGCTACACCTTC.

This chain connects TRBV18 to TRBJ1-2, with D possibly being TRBD1 (5 bases). The CDR3 length is 13 residues. Per the germline V gene, CDR1 is KGHSH and CDR2 is LQKENI. Trimming stripped 3 bases from V and 8 bases from J, with 13 bases between. The DNA of the CDR3 is TGTGCCAGCTCACCCCAGGGAACAGGAGGCTACACCTTC. Translation gives CASSPQGTGGYTF.

V is TRBV2 and J is TRBJ1-4, with D tentatively TRBD1 (5 bases). Germline V gene sequence: CDR1 SNHLY, CDR2 FYNNEI. The CDR3 contains 18 residues. Trimming removed 5 bases from V and 0 bases from J, with 19 bases in between. The CDR3 DNA reads as TGTGCCAGCAGTCCTTTGGGACGGAGTTATGCAACTAATGAAAAACTGTTTTTT. Translating gives CASSPLGRSYATNEKLFF.

The chain links TRBV7-9 to TRBJ1-6, with D maybe TRBD1 (6 bases). Trimming pared 3 bases from V and 8 bases from J, leaving 17 bases between. This CDR3 is built from 16 residues. The germline CDR1 and CDR2 sequences are SEHNR and FQNEAQ (reference sequence). As DNA, the CDR3 is TGTGCCAGCAGCTTGGCCGTTGGGGGCCCTGATTCACCCCTCCACTTT. Its translation is CASSLAVGGPDSPLHF. Complete variable domain (other parts from reference TRBV7-9 and TRBJ1-6): DTGVSQNPRHKITKRGQNVTFRCDPISEHNRLYWYRQTLGQGPEFLTYFQNEAQLEKSRLLSDRFSAERPKGSFSTLEIQRTEQGDSAMYLCASSLAVGGPDSPLHFGNGTRLTVT.

The J gene is TRBJ1-2, the V gene TRBV2; 10 nucleotides align to TRBD1. Germline V lookup: CDR1 SNHLY, CDR2 FYNNEI. V trimming: 7 bases; J trimming: 8 bases; junction bases outside the gene matches: 13. CDR3 length: 15 residues. This chain's CDR3 is CASTALPTGGGGYTF. The CDR3 DNA follows: TGTGCCAGCACCGCTCTACCGACAGGGGGCGGGGGCTACACCTTC.

This clone was observed once. The chain couples TRBV5-1 to TRBJ1-3; TRBD1 matches 8 bases. Germline V lookup: CDR1 SGHRS, CDR2 YFSETQ. V was clipped by 3 bases and J by 4 bases; unmatched bases: 6. The CDR3 spans 15 residues. This CDR3 reads CASSWTGNGGNTIYF. As DNA, the CDR3 is TGCGCCAGCAGCTGGACAGGGAACGGGGGAAACACCATATATTTT.

The rearrangement uses TRBV2 and TRBJ1-2, with 8 bases lining up with TRBD1. After removal of 3 bases from V and 0 bases from J, the junction contained 3 bases not matched to a gene. This CDR3 is 15 amino acids long. The germline gives CDR1 SNHLY, CDR2 FYNNEI. CDR3 sequence (DNA): TGTGCCAGCAGTGATCCACAGGGGGCTAACTATGGCTACACCTTC. This codes for CASSDPQGANYGYTF.

This chain links TRBV6-5 with TRBJ2-5, with D perhaps TRBD2 (5 bases). CDR1 and CDR2 (germline): MNHEY, SVGAGI. The CDR3 totals 15 residues. With 5 bases removed from V and 5 bases from J, the gap between germline ends came to 18 bases. Here the CDR3 reads CASSPRVDRFETQYF. In DNA form, the CDR3 reads TGTGCCAGCAGTCCGAGGGTGGATAGGTTCGAGACCCAGTACTTC.

This clone appeared once. This sequence joins TRBV7-9 and TRBJ2-1, with 9 bases identical to TRBD1. Germline lookup yields CDR1 SEHNR and CDR2 FQNEAQ (reference sequence). V trimming: 5 bases; J trimming: 4 bases; junction bases outside the gene matches: 9. The CDR3 consists of 16 residues. The CDR3 sequence: CASSRLGQGRYNEQFF. The CDR3 DNA reads TGTGCCAGCAGCCGTCTAGGACAGGGGAGATACAATGAGCAGTTCTTC.

The chain employs TRBV7-8 and TRBJ1-2, with a tentative D call TRBD1 (5 bases). The CDR3 has 14 residues. CDR1 and CDR2 (germline): SGHVS, FQNEAQ. V lost 5 bases to trimming and J lost 3 bases, with 13 bases between them. CDR3 DNA sequence: TGTGCCAGCAGCCCGGGGGGATGGGACTATGGCTACACCTTC. Translation: CASSPGGWDYGYTF.

The chain combines TRBV21-1 with TRBJ1-5; TRBD1 is the table's D call, not checked against the DNA. TRBV21-1 is reported as a pseudogene. CDR3 length: 18 amino acids. CDR3 region: CASSKGAGPGAHNQPQHF. The CDR3 DNA follows: TGTGCCAGCTCCAAGGGGGCAGGGCCTGGGGCACACAATCAGCCCCAGCATTTT.

The rearrangement links TRBV28 to TRBJ1-1, with D possibly matching TRBD1 (6 bases). V was cut by 3 bases and J by 4 bases, with 9 bases left in between. The CDR3 runs to 13 residues. Germline V CDR1 and CDR2: MDHEN, SYDVKM. CDR3 nucleotide sequence: TGTGCCAGCAGTTTGGGAGGGGGCACTGAAGCTTTCTTT. The encoded protein is CASSLGGGTEAFF.

The chain has TRBV28 and TRBJ1-5; TRBD1 might be the D (5 bases). Trimming stripped 5 bases from V and 5 bases from J, with 13 bases between. The CDR3 is 14 residues long. Germline V gene lookup returns CDR1 MDHEN and CDR2 SYDVKM. The CDR3 protein is CASSPRGAHQPQHF. DNA of the CDR3: TGTGCCAGCAGTCCTCGTGGGGCGCATCAGCCCCAGCATTTT.

CDR3 sequence (DNA): TGTGCCAGCAGCTGGACCGGCGTCCCCTCTGGGGCCAACGTCCTGACTTTC. Translated: CASSWTGVPSGANVLTF. This chain joins TRBV5-6 and TRBJ2-6; D remains unclear. The CDR3 spans 17 residues. The V and J ends lost 3 bases and 0 bases respectively, with 13 bases between them. In germline, CDR1 is SGHDT, CDR2 YYEEEE.

The chain uses TRBV7-9 and TRBJ1-1; D not certain. The CDR3 spans 13 residues. Germline values: CDR1 SEHNR, CDR2 FQNEAQ (reference sequence). V shed 2 bases and J shed 1 base, with 5 bases lying between them. The CDR3 region has the DNA TGTGCCAGCAGCTTACAAGCGAACACTGAAGCTTTCTTT. Translation gives CASSLQANTEAFF.

V is TRBV14 and J is TRBJ2-2; TRBD1 is a possible D gene (5 bases). Looked up from germline, CDR1 is SGHDN and CDR2 is FVKESK. This CDR3 comprises 15 residues. V gave up 0 bases and J gave up 3 bases, with 8 bases separating them. CDR3 sequence: CASSQDREHTGELFF. The CDR3 coding sequence is TGTGCCAGCAGCCAAGACAGGGAACACACCGGGGAGCTGTTTTTT.

V is TRBV18 and J is TRBJ2-1; 8 nucleotides align to TRBD2. The ends lost 3 bases at V and 7 bases at J; junction bases unmatched: 8. This CDR3 comprises 15 residues. Germline V gene sequence: CDR1 KGHSH, CDR2 LQKENI. CDR3 in DNA: TGTGCCAGCTCACCCTCCCGGGGGGGCCGGAATGAGCAGTTCTTC. Translating it yields CASSPSRGGRNEQFF.

This clone has just one count. The chain links TRBV29-1 to TRBJ2-7; maybe TRBD1 (6 bases). The CDR3 is 16 residues long. Germline CDR1 and CDR2: SQVTM and ANQGSEA. V was pared by 2 bases and J by 0 bases, with 17 bases between. Written as DNA, the CDR3 is TGCAGCGTTGAAAGGTCGGACAGCGAGAGCTCCTACGAGCAGTACTTC. This sequence encodes CSVERSDSESSYEQYF.

The rearrangement links TRBV10-1 to TRBJ2-2, with unresolved D. The ends were cut back, 0 bases at V and 0 bases at J, with 11 bases in the middle. The CDR3 has 17 amino acids. Germline V gene data show CDR1 as WNHNN and CDR2 as SYGVQD (reference sequence). CDR3 sequence reads: CASSESGVSTNTGELFF. CDR3 DNA sequence: TGCGCCAGCAGTGAGTCTGGAGTTTCTACGAACACCGGGGAGCTGTTTTTT.